This is a list of T cell receptor beta chains from one sample in a study of T-cell reconstitution after alpha-beta-depleted transplantation in children. TCRdb called the PCR reads again in MiXCR, with one record for every CDR3 protein. Seen here are 600,000 to 800,000 distinct CDR3 sequences, over 10% observed once, and the top ten hold around 0.79%. The sequencing used PBMCs, collected before TCRalphabeta/CD19-depleted stem cell transplant. These receptor sequences come from a girl aged 2-15 years with congenital amegakaryocytic thrombocytopenia, due to receive a stem cell transplant. Each CDR3 is given with its conserved first and last residue. Each record gives: D gene, V gene, CDR3 protein. A D gene is named only where the DNA matches it firmly.

TRBD2,TRBV30,CAWRIAGYEQFF
NA,TRBV20-1,CSASPLSSGNTIYF
TRBD2,TRBV20-1,CSARDTSGREDTQYF
NA,TRBV5-1,CASGTVNTEAFF
TRBD2,TRBV7-9,CASSLGVLAGTQETQYF
NA,TRBV7-9,CARLGPKYQETQYF
NA,TRBV7-9,CASSLGLGPKADEQFF
TRBD2,TRBV5-1,CASSLTSGGYNEQFF
NA,TRBV5-1,CASSLEGWEQYF
TRBD2,TRBV5-1,CASSWSSGHGGETQYF
NA,TRBV30,CAWSVHSLKTQYF
TRBD1,TRBV20-1,CSAQGQGSSYEQYF
TRBD2,TRBV20-1,CSASLTSGVYNEQFF
NA,TRBV7-2,CASSLMDSYEQYF
NA,TRBV11-2,CASSSLDVYGYTF
NA,TRBV12-3/TRBV12-4,CASSLYGTAGDGELFF
NA,TRBV30,CAWRAGEQFF
TRBD2,TRBV5-1,CASSPAGGTRAYEQYF
TRBD2,TRBV3-1,CASSQGLHTDTQYF
TRBD1,TRBV5-1,CASSPTRTGEAFF
NA,TRBV5-1,CASSLVSENPFYEQYF
TRBD1,TRBV20-1,CSAPTGGLQFF
NA,TRBV5-1,CASSLSVSDTQYF
NA,TRBV6-2/TRBV6-3,CASSMGRRSRGGYTF
NA,TRBV7-9,CASSPLWGGDNEKLFF
NA,TRBV5-1,CASSLNLGKNTGELFF
NA,TRBV20-1,CSARAQGRTGELFF
NA,TRBV7-2,CASSSPQNTEAFF
TRBD1,TRBV7-9,CASGQGDPGGKNTEAFF
NA,TRBV7-9,CASMRGTGANVLTF
NA,TRBV11-1,CASSLSPGETQYF
NA,TRBV9,CASSVVEGYEQFF
TRBD2,TRBV5-1,CASYGGGLVFF
NA,TRBV11-2,CASSSVLIGRLYGYTF
NA,TRBV7-2,CASSFPRAGNQPQHF
NA,TRBV20-1,CSARGRMGGYGYTF
TRBD2,TRBV29-1,CSGVSGSGNIQYF
NA,TRBV28,CASLGRTEAFF
TRBD2,TRBV20-1,CSASDGTSGSGHEQFF
NA,TRBV6-2/TRBV6-3,CASSYEVYPHEQYF
TRBD1,TRBV15,CATSRNRGLAYGYTF
NA,TRBV2,CASSEGLGGTDTQYF
NA,TRBV20-1,CSADTPGAETSYNEQFF
TRBD2,TRBV20-1,CSASGLAGVLDEQFF
NA,TRBV5-5,CASSPVQGVVYEQYF
NA,TRBV7-9,CASSPQDGEAFF
NA,TRBV20-1,CSARVGGLYTGELFF
TRBD2,TRBV20-1,CSARGSGGFYEQYF